These T cell receptor beta chains were read from a single sample in a study of CD8 T cells in ankylosing spondylitis. MiXCR, run by TCRdb on the 5' RACE reads, gives a single entry per CDR3 protein. The sample comprises 150,000 to 200,000 distinct CDR3 sequences, roughly 20% of which are singletons, and around 4.5% rests with the top ten. The sequenced sample was blood, either unsorted or a sorted T cell fraction (not recorded which). These receptor sequences come from a male donor aged 10-29 years with ankylosing spondylitis or in good health (not recorded which). CDR3s include the opening cysteine and the closing phenylalanine or tryptophan. A D gene is named only where the DNA matches it firmly. Some rows have no size entry. The others give once, few or many, or a class for an expanded clone.

J | size | D | V | DNA | CDR3
TRBJ2-3 | . | . | TRBV29-1 | TGCAGCGTTAAGGGACGGGCCACAGATACGCAGTATTTT | CSVKGRATDTQYF
TRBJ2-2 | many | TRBD2 | TRBV7-9 | TGTGCCAGCAGCTTAACCAGCGGGATGGGGACCGGGGAGCTGTTTTTT | CASSLTSGMGTGELFF
TRBJ2-1 | many | . | TRBV3-1 | TGTGCCAGCAGCAGGGATTCCTACAATGAGCAGTTCTTC | CASSRDSYNEQFF
TRBJ2-1 | many | . | TRBV3-1 | TGTGCCAGCAGCCAAGAAGGATTCAACCCAGGTTACAATGAGCAGTTCTTC | CASSQEGFNPGYNEQFF
TRBJ2-3 | many | TRBD2 | TRBV7-2 | TGTGCCAGCAGCTCCACTAGCGGGAGGGCATCAGATACGCAGTATTTT | CASSSTSGRASDTQYF
TRBJ2-1 | many | . | TRBV20-1 | TGCAGTGCTAGTGAAACGGGAGAATCCTACAATGAGCAGTTCTTC | CSASETGESYNEQFF
TRBJ2-1 | many | . | TRBV6-5 | TGTGCCAGCAGGTTAGGGGACTCGATCTACAATGAGCAGTTCTTC | CASRLGDSIYNEQFF
TRBJ1-2 | . | . | TRBV4-2 | TGTGCCAGCAGCCAACCTAATCCGGGACTGAACTATGGCTACACCTTC | CASSQPNPGLNYGYTF
TRBJ1-6 | . | TRBD1 | TRBV29-1 | TGCAGCGTTGCTACAGGGGGCGCCCCGTCACCCCTCCACTTT | CSVATGGAPSPLHF
TRBJ2-3 | many | . | TRBV7-9 | TGTGCCAGCAGCCCACCCCTCGCGGGACTTTCAGATACGCAGTATTTT | CASSPPLAGLSDTQYF
TRBJ2-1 | . | . | TRBV29-1 | TGCAGCGTTGATGTTAGAGTCGGCTACAATGAGCAGTTCTTC | CSVDVRVGYNEQFF
TRBJ2-3 | few | . | TRBV6-4 | TGTGCCAGCAGTGACGACGCCTCTAGCACAGATACGCAGTATTTT | CASSDDASSTDTQYF
TRBJ2-1 | many | . | TRBV30 | TGTGCCTGGAACGGGGACTCCTACAATGAGCAGTTCTTC | CAWNGDSYNEQFF
TRBJ2-5 | . | . | TRBV18 | TGTGCCAGCTCACCGGCCAGCCGTAAAGAGACCCAGTACTTC | CASSPASRKETQYF
TRBJ2-3 | many | . | TRBV20-1 | TGCAGTGCTAGGCAGACCACAGATACGCAGTATTTT | CSARQTTDTQYF
TRBJ2-3 | many | TRBD1 | TRBV6-2/TRBV6-3 | TGTGCCAGCAGTTACTCGATTGGCCTCACAGGGGGCGGAGGGCAGTATTTT | CASSYSIGLTGGGGQYF
TRBJ2-6 | many | TRBD2 | TRBV5-1 | TGCGCCAGCAGCTTGGCCGGGAGGGGATCTGGGGCCAACGTCCTGACTTTC | CASSLAGRGSGANVLTF
TRBJ2-5 | many | TRBD2 | TRBV9 | TGTGCCAGCAGCGTAGGCGGGAGGGCCGGGGAGACCCAGTACTTC | CASSVGGRAGETQYF
TRBJ2-1 | . | TRBD2 | TRBV7-9 | TGTGCCAGCAGCCCCCAGCAAGCGGGAGAGCAGTTCTTC | CASSPQQAGEQFF
TRBJ2-1 | many | . | TRBV27 | TGTGCCAGCAGTTTCGCAATAGACAATGAGCAGTTCTTC | CASSFAIDNEQFF
TRBJ2-3 | many | . | TRBV12-3/TRBV12-4 | TGTGCCAGCGGCCGTCCCTCCAGCACAGATACGCAGTATTTT | CASGRPSSTDTQYF
TRBJ2-5 | . | . | TRBV12-3/TRBV12-4 | TGTGCCAGCAGTTTAGAAGGGTTTAGACAAGAGACCCAGTACTTC | CASSLEGFRQETQYF
TRBJ1-5 | . | TRBD1 | TRBV4-1 | TGCGCCAGCAGCCAAGAGAACAGGGGAGGATTTCAGCCCCAGCATTTT | CASSQENRGGFQPQHF
TRBJ2-7 | many | TRBD2 | TRBV7-2 | TGTGCCAGCAGCTTAGATCGGACTAGCGGTACTTACGAGCAGTACTTC | CASSLDRTSGTYEQYF
TRBJ2-3 | . | TRBD2 | TRBV7-8 | TGTGCCAGCAGCCTCGAGCGGGGGGCTAGCACAGATACGCAGTATTTT | CASSLERGASTDTQYF
TRBJ1-2 | many | . | TRBV2 | TGTGCCAGCAGTGAAGATGGGGGCGGCTACACCTTC | CASSEDGGGYTF
TRBJ2-5 | many | . | TRBV29-1 | TGCAGCGTTGCCCGCGGGCAAGAGACCCAGTACTTC | CSVARGQETQYF
TRBJ2-3 | . | . | TRBV20-1 | TGCAGCGGGAGCAGGACTAGCACAGATACGCAGTATTTT | CSGSRTSTDTQYF
TRBJ2-1 | many | . | TRBV29-1 | TGCAGCGTTGAGGTGTACAATGAGCAGTTCTTC | CSVEVYNEQFF
TRBJ2-1 | many | TRBD1 | TRBV24-1 | TGTGCCACCAGTGATTGGACCGGGACAGGGGACTACAATGAGCAGTTCTTC | CATSDWTGTGDYNEQFF
TRBJ2-1 | many | TRBD2 | TRBV11-2 | TGTGCCAGCAGCTTACGACTAGCGGGGTACAATGAGCAGTTCTTC | CASSLRLAGYNEQFF
TRBJ2-3 | few | . | TRBV2 | TGTGCCAGCATAGCCCTAGGGGGGATTAGCACAGATACGCAGTATTTT | CASIALGGISTDTQYF
TRBJ1-5 | many | . | TRBV15 | TGTGCCACCAGCAGTTTCAGGGGCCCAAGCAATCAGCCCCAGCATTTT | CATSSFRGPSNQPQHF
TRBJ1-3 | many | . | TRBV3-1 | TGTGCCAGCAGCCAATATAACGGAAACACCATATATTTT | CASSQYNGNTIYF
TRBJ1-5 | many | . | TRBV28 | TGTGCCAGCACTCTAAGTAGGAATCAGCCCCAGCATTTT | CASTLSRNQPQHF
TRBJ2-2 | many | . | TRBV4-2 | TGTGCCAGCAGCCAAGATTCAGGAGGGCAGGGTGGAGCCGGGGAGCTGTTTTTT | CASSQDSGGQGGAGELFF
TRBJ2-5 | many | TRBD1 | TRBV24-1 | TGTGCCACCAGTGATTTTGGACAGGGACAAGAGACCCAGTACTTC | CATSDFGQGQETQYF
TRBJ2-7 | many | . | TRBV20-1 | TGCAGTGCTAGAGCCCGCGCAGCCTACGAGCAGTACTTC | CSARARAAYEQYF
TRBJ2-1 | many | . | TRBV3-1 | TGTGCCAGCAGCCAAGCTTATGAGGGAGATGAGCAGTTCTTC | CASSQAYEGDEQFF
TRBJ2-5 | many | TRBD2 | TRBV20-1 | TGCAGTCCTAAGATAGGGACTAGCCAAGAGACCCAGTACTTC | CSPKIGTSQETQYF
TRBJ2-3 | once | TRBD1 | TRBV6-5 | TGTGCCAGCAGAGACAGGGGTTCTAGCACAGATACGCAGTATTTT | CASRDRGSSTDTQYF
TRBJ2-1 | many | TRBD2 | TRBV5-1 | TGCGCCAGCAGCTTGATAGCGGGAGGGTCCTACAATGAGCAGTTCTTC | CASSLIAGGSYNEQFF
TRBJ2-5 | . | TRBD1 | TRBV2 | TGTGCCAGCAGTGTTAGTGGACAGGGAGAGACCCAGTACTTC | CASSVSGQGETQYF
TRBJ1-2 | many | . | TRBV9 | TGTGCCAGCAGCGGAACACAGGGAGTGGATGGCTACACCTTC | CASSGTQGVDGYTF
TRBJ2-3 | many | TRBD1 | TRBV29-1 | TGCAGCGAGGTCCAGGGGGCGCAAGATACGCAGTATTTT | CSEVQGAQDTQYF
TRBJ2-7 | many | TRBD1 | TRBV27 | TGTGCCAGCAGTTTTAGGACAGGGGTAGCCTACGAGCAGTACTTC | CASSFRTGVAYEQYF
TRBJ2-3 | many | . | TRBV7-2 | TGTGCCAGCAGCTCGTCGCGGGATACGCAGTATTTT | CASSSSRDTQYF
TRBJ2-5 | many | . | TRBV10-3 | TGTGCCATCACCGAACACTTGGAAGAGACCCAGTACTTC | CAITEHLEETQYF
TRBJ1-1 | many | . | TRBV10-3 | TGTGCCATCAGTGAGACGGATACTGAAGCTTTCTTT | CAISETDTEAFF
TRBJ2-1 | many | . | TRBV12-3/TRBV12-4 | TGTGCCAGCAGTTCGCTAACAGGGGGGGGTGTCAATGAGCAGTTCTTC | CASSSLTGGGVNEQFF
TRBJ2-1 | few | TRBD2 | TRBV20-1 | TGCAGTGCTTGGACTAGCGGGACGAATGAGCAGTTCTTC | CSAWTSGTNEQFF
TRBJ2-1 | many | TRBD2 | TRBV6-6 | TGTGCCAGCAGTTACTCGCCTCTAGCGGGAGTCTACAATGAGCAGTTCTTC | CASSYSPLAGVYNEQFF
TRBJ2-1 | . | TRBD1 | TRBV4-1 | TGCGCCAGCAGTCAGCATGCCGGGACAGGGGGGATTGAGCAGTTCTTC | CASSQHAGTGGIEQFF
TRBJ2-7 | many | . | TRBV29-1 | TGCAGCGTTGGCGGATCCTACGAGCAGTACTTC | CSVGGSYEQYF
TRBJ2-1 | many | TRBD2 | TRBV5-1 | TGCGCCAGCAGCTGGACTAGCGGGAGTCGAGATGAGCAGTTCTTC | CASSWTSGSRDEQFF
TRBJ2-1 | many | TRBD2 | TRBV25-1 | TGTGCCAGCAGTGCCGTAGCGGGAGACGGAAATGAGCAGTTCTTC | CASSAVAGDGNEQFF
TRBJ2-5 | many | . | TRBV4-3 | TGCGCCAGCAGCCAAGAATTGTACCAAGAGACCCAGTACTTC | CASSQELYQETQYF
TRBJ2-1 | . | . | TRBV19 | TGTGCCAGTAGCCCCATCCTCTACAATGAGCAGTTCTTC | CASSPILYNEQFF
TRBJ2-3 | . | . | TRBV5-1 | TGCGCCAGCCCCCCCCCCCGCGGGACGGGGGGCACAGATACGCAGTATTTT | CASPPPRGTGGTDTQYF
TRBJ2-2 | many | TRBD1 | TRBV5-1 | TGCGCCAGCAGCCGGGACAGGAAAGCCGGGGAGCTGTTTTTT | CASSRDRKAGELFF